Here is one TCR beta chain with its context. The sample belongs to a study of blood T cell dynamics during melanoma immunotherapy. Turning to the study itself: Patients with metastatic melanoma got pembrolizumab or nivolumab-ipilimumab as first-line care.

The CDR3 is 13 amino acids. V lost 5 bases, J lost 5 bases, and 5 bases stayed unmatched. Germline CDR1 is SNHLY and CDR2 is FYNNEI. Time point here: pre-treatment baseline. Disease control meant complete response, partial response or stable disease at 12 weeks. No patient had earlier systemic cancer treatment, concurrent immunosuppressants, or another active cancer. Every bulk PBMC sample received the same 350 ng of DNA. Repertoires were generated with immunoSEQ multiplex PCR, while TCRdb's copy carries only in-frame clones and drops some. The sample includes some 9,900 clones, about 86% of them seen just once.

V usage is TRBV2 and J usage is TRBJ1-1; 7 positions match TRBD1. The TCR originated in a human donor with melanoma. Here the sequenced sample was blood, taken from a patient treated with checkpoint blockade. The CDR3 reads CASSPTGETEAFF. Here the CDR3 DNA reads TGTGCCAGCAGTCCTACAGGGGAAACTGAAGCTTTCTTT.